The following is a TCR beta chain sequence with its context. Its antigen is not identified. This sample is drawn from a study of cytomegalovirus exposure and HLA in healthy donors. Study-level findings and limits: In a later analysis, the majority of CMV-associated beta chains seemingly showed HLA restriction. The study had only CMV serostatus as immune exposure information. Most TCR beta V segments were productive about 87% or about 30% of the time in an earlier analysis. Presence/absence analyses rested on an assumption that sequencing depth was roughly uniform across donors.

The CDR3 spans 17 residues. V was clipped by 3 bases and J by 2 bases; unmatched bases: 8. Germline V gene data show CDR1 as WNHNN and CDR2 as SYGVQD (reference sequence). Primers included in the PCR were 60 Vbeta and 13 Jbeta primers. The protocol was immunoSEQ multiplex PCR, while the TCRdb copy is restricted to in-frame clones and leaves out a portion. Of some 140,000 clones detected, about four fifths appear once; the ten largest clones hold around 7.2%. This receptor was taken from a man aged 25-45 years in good health and CMV-seropositive. The chain employs TRBV10-1 and TRBJ2-7; TRBD1 agrees at 12 bases. The source material was PBMCs. CDR3 in DNA: TGCGCCAGCAGTGACCCCGGGACAGGGGGCCGGCCCTACGAGCAGTACTTC. Translated: CASSDPGTGGRPYEQYF.